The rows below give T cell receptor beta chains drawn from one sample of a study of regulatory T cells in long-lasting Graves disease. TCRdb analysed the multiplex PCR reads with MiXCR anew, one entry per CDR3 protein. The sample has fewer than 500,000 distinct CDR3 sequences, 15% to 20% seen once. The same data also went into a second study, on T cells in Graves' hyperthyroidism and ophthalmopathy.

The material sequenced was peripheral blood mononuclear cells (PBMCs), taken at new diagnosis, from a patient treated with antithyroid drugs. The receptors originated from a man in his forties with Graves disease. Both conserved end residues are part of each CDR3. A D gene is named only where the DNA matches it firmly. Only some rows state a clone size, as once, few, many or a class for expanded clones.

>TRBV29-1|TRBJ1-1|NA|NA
TGCAGCGTCAGGGTCCGAAACACTGAAGCCTTCTTT
CSVRVRNTEAFF
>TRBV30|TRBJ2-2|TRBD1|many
TGTGCCTGGCGACAGGGTAACACCGGGGAGCTGTTTTTT
CAWRQGNTGELFF
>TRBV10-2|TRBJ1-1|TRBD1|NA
TGCGCCAGCAGGGACAGGGAGAACACTGAAGCTTTCTTT
CASRDRENTEAFF
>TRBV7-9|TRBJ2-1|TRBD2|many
TGTGCCAGCAGATCCACTAGCGGGTCCTACAATGAGCAGTTCTTC
CASRSTSGSYNEQFF
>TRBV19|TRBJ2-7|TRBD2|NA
TGTGCCAGTAGTCCCCTGACTAGCGGGAGGGCCGGCTACGAGCAGTACTTC
CASSPLTSGRAGYEQYF
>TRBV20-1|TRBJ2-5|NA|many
TGCAGTGCTAGGTCTCCACAAGAGACCCAGTACTTC
CSARSPQETQYF
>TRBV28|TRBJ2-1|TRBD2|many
TGTGCCAGCAGTTTGGGTCTAGCGGGAGGGGGTGAGCAGTTCTTC
CASSLGLAGGGEQFF
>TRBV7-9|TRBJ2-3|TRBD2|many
TGTGCCAGCAGCCGAAGTCCTAGCGGGAGCGGCACAGATACGCAGTATTTT
CASSRSPSGSGTDTQYF
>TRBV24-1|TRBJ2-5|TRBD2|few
TGTGCCACCAGTGATTCACTAGCGGGAGAAGAGACCCAGTACTTC
CATSDSLAGEETQYF
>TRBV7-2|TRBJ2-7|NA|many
TGTGCCAGCAGCTTAATCGGGCAGCCACAAGCCCTCTACGAGCAGTACTTC
CASSLIGQPQALYEQYF
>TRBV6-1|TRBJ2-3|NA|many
TGTGCCGGCACCGGTGGAACCACAGATACGCAGTATTTT
CAGTGGTTDTQYF
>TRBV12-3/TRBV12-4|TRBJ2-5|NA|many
TGTGCCAGCAGTTTAAACCAGGGTGAGACCCAGTACTTC
CASSLNQGETQYF
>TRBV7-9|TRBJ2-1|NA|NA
TGTGCCAGCAGCCATATGGGTCGCCCTGGGGTCAATGAGCAGTCCTTC
CASSHMGRPGVNEQSF
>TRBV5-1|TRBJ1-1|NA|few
TGCGCCAGCAGCCCCCCGTTAGGGCTCGGAGGCACTGAAGCTTTCTTT
CASSPPLGLGGTEAFF
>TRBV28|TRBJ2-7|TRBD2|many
TGTGCCAGCAGACCGGGACTAGCGGGAGTAGTGGAGCAGTACTTC
CASRPGLAGVVEQYF
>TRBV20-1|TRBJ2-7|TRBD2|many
TGCAGTGCACACACCGGGACTAGCGGGAGGGCCCGCGAGCAGTACTTC
CSAHTGTSGRAREQYF
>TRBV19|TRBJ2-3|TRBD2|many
TGTGCCAGTAGTATGACTAGCGTTAGCACAGATACGCAGTATTTT
CASSMTSVSTDTQYF
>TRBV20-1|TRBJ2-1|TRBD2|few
TGCAGTGCTACGCCGAGCGGGAGGGCCCTCTTGGGTGAGCAGTTCTTC
CSATPSGRALLGEQFF
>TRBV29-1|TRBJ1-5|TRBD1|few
TGCAGCGCAGGGGACAGGGATCAACCCCAGCATTTT
CSAGDRDQPQHF
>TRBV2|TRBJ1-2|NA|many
TGTGCCCACCCTACTGCGGGAGGGTCTGATGGCTACACCTTC
CAHPTAGGSDGYTF
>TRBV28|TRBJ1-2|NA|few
TGTGCCAGCAGTTACGATTCGACTAACTATGGCTACACCTTC
CASSYDSTNYGYTF
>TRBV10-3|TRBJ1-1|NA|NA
TGTGCCGTATCAGGAGGAGGGAACACTGAAGCTTTCTTT
CAVSGGGNTEAFF
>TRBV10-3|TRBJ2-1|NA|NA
TGTGCCATCAGTGAGGTGGCTACAAGCAATGAGCAGTTCTTC
CAISEVATSNEQFF
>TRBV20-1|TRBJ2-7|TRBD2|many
TGCAGTGCTACCCCTAGCGGGAGGACATACGAGCAGTACTTC
CSATPSGRTYEQYF